The 6 T cell receptor beta chains given below trace back to one sample, sequenced in a study of vaccination effects on CD4 cells after COVID-19. Before sequencing, viral peptide pools were used by the ViraFEST assay to expand antigen-specific CD4+ T cells. Isolation of CD4+ T cells took place after approximately 10 days of culture. Participants were given two doses of BNT162b2 or mRNA-1273 vaccine. These receptors have no known antigen. Libraries were prepared by immunoSEQ multiplex PCR; TCRdb keeps only in-frame clonotypes and omits some of them. The table shows tens of thousands of clones, with roughly 78% occurring only once. The material sequenced was CD4+ T cells from PBMCs cultured with HCoV-OC43 spike peptides, taken after COVID-19 vaccination. The sample's subset: HCoV-OC43 spike overlapping peptide pool stimulation. These receptors all come from a human donor who received a COVID-19 vaccine.

The rearrangement links TRBV4-2 to TRBJ1-1; TRBD1 aligns across 7 bases. The CDR3 totals 17 residues. CDR1 and CDR2 (germline): LGHNA, YNFKEQ. The trim removed 4 bases at V and 4 bases at J, leaving 15 bases unmatched. The CDR3: CASSPRQGLERGTEAFF. In DNA form, the CDR3 reads TGTGCCAGCAGCCCCAGACAGGGCTTAGAGAGAGGCACTGAAGCTTTCTTT.

This clone has more than one count but fewer than ten. J is TRBJ2-5 and V is TRBV11-2, with TRBD2 identical over 12 bases. CDR1 SGHAT and CDR2 FQNNGV come from the germline V gene. V gave up 5 bases and J gave up 5 bases; unmatched junction bases: 6. The CDR3 extends over 15 amino acids. CDR3 nucleotides: TGTGCCAGCAGCCAAGGACTAGCGGGATATGAGACCCAGTACTTC. Translating it yields CASSQGLAGYETQYF.

V gene TRBV29-1 combines with J gene TRBJ2-3, with 7 positions matching TRBD1. With V trimmed by 1 base and J by 3 bases, 4 bases remained unmatched. The CDR3 contains 14 residues. Germline loops: CDR1 SQVTM, CDR2 ANQGSEA. Here the CDR3 reads CSVEGPGGTDTQYF. The DNA of the CDR3 is TGCAGCGTTGAAGGGCCAGGGGGAACAGATACGCAGTATTTT.

CDR3 in amino acids: CASSSGPFGPQHF. The DNA for the CDR3 is TGTGCCAGCAGTAGCGGACCGTTCGGCCCCCAGCATTTT. The V and J genes are TRBV6-5 and TRBJ1-5; D is unresolved. The length of the CDR3 is 13 residues. Germline V gives CDR1 MNHEY, CDR2 SVGAGI. V was clipped by 5 bases and J by 10 bases, with 15 bases between them.

The chain links TRBV7-8 to TRBJ2-7; TRBD1 is a possible D gene (6 bases). CDR3 length equals 15 residues. V lost 3 bases to trimming and J lost 4 bases, with 16 bases between them. Germline CDR1 SGHVS, CDR2 FQNEAQ. The CDR3 sequence is CASSFRPGHGYEQYV. The CDR3 DNA follows: TGTGCCAGCAGCTTTAGACCGGGACACGGATACGAGCAGTACGTC.

In nucleotides, the CDR3 is TGTGCCAGCAGGGCAAACGCGGATTCACCCCTCCACTTT. It codes for CASRANADSPLHF. The chain combines TRBV6-4 with TRBJ1-6; D not certain. V was pared by 6 bases and J by 8 bases, with 11 bases between. Germline V gene lookup returns CDR1 MRHNA and CDR2 SNTAGT. This CDR3 is 13 amino acids long.